These 5 T cell receptor beta chains share one sample of origin, sequenced in a study of OX40 agonist ivuxolimab in advanced cancers. Sequencing was performed with immunoSEQ multiplex PCR; in TCRdb, only in-frame clones are kept and a portion is missing. In the table there are around 66,000 clones, roughly 80% of which are singletons. Here the sequenced sample was CD4+ or CD8+ T cells sorted from blood, taken in a trial of the OX40 agonist ivuxolimab. All receptors derive from an adult with an advanced solid tumor such as melanoma, head and neck, liver or kidney cancer.

V and J are TRBV27 and TRBJ2-4; D call uncertain. The CDR3 extends over 14 amino acids. Germline loops: CDR1 MNHEY, CDR2 SMNVEV (reference sequence). Trimming cost V 5 bases and J 0 bases, with 8 bases left between them. The DNA of the CDR3 is TGTGCCAGCAGTCAGACTGCAGCCAAAAACATTCAGTACTTC. The encoded protein is CASSQTAAKNIQYF.

The chain employs TRBV19 and TRBJ1-5, with a weak D call TRBD1 (5 bases). Germline CDR1 and CDR2: LNHDA and SQIVND (reference sequence). The CDR3 is 16 residues long. The ends were cut back, 5 bases at V and 0 bases at J, with 14 bases in the middle. The CDR3 reads CASSGAWGYSNQPQHF. DNA for the CDR3: TGTGCCAGTAGTGGGGCCTGGGGTTATAGCAATCAGCCCCAGCATTTT.

The rearrangement joins TRBV9 to TRBJ2-3; D is possibly TRBD2 (6 bases). The germline V gene encodes CDR1 SGDLS and CDR2 YYNGEE. V was shortened by 0 bases and J by 6 bases, with 17 bases between the two germline ends. This CDR3 has 16 amino acids. CDR3 protein: CASSVGLVGGRDTQYF. As DNA, the CDR3 is TGTGCCAGCAGCGTAGGGCTAGTGGGGGGTAGGGATACGCAGTATTTT.

This clone was counted a few times. The chain couples TRBV7-3 to TRBJ2-1; D is uncertain. This CDR3 has 15 amino acids. V dropped 1 base and J dropped 0 bases, with 7 bases sitting between them. Looked up from germline, CDR1 is SGHTA and CDR2 is FQGTGA. The chain's CDR3 is CASSLSGASYNEQFF. The CDR3 bases are TGTGCCAGCAGCTTAAGCGGAGCCTCCTACAATGAGCAGTTCTTC.

The rearrangement links TRBV7-9 to TRBJ2-7, with D possibly TRBD1 on 5 matching bases. CDR1 and CDR2 from the germline V gene are SEHNR and FQNEAQ (reference sequence). This CDR3 region has 15 residues. Trimming took off 1 base at V and 4 bases at J, with 14 bases between the two ends. The CDR3 spells CASSLVAASGYEQYF. For the CDR3, the DNA is TGTGCCAGCAGCTTAGTCGCAGCCTCAGGGTACGAGCAGTACTTC.